This T cell receptor beta chain stems from a study of T cell repertoires in aging, cancer and after chemotherapy. Study context: Donor ages fell into six groups from 30 or younger up to 70 or older. Pre- and post-chemotherapy samples were paired from glioblastoma patients treated with temozolomide-based therapy. The whole study produced a dataset of several million TCR reads. General study points: Healthy donors lost TCR diversity with age mainly through richness, cancer patients through richness and evenness.

Multiplex touch-down PCR with TRB-A/B primers amplified rearranged V-D-J TRB sequences. Via MiXCR, TCRdb re-called the multiplex PCR reads, giving one row per CDR3 protein. This sample has some 19,000 distinct CDR3 sequences, with approximately 40% found just once. This clonotype was counted only a few times. What it binds is not known. Peripheral blood genomic DNA, not sorted cells or RNA, was the template. The CDR3 contains 13 residues. V dropped 2 bases and J dropped 4 bases, with 8 bases sitting between them. Germline CDR1 is MNHEY and CDR2 is SVGAGI. V is TRBV6-5 and J is TRBJ1-2; D might be TRBD1 (5 bases). This sequence was found in a human donor with a solid tumor. The sequenced sample consisted of blood. The CDR3 here is CASSYGGGYGYTF. CDR3 bases: TGTGCCAGCAGTTACGGGGGAGGCTATGGCTACACCTTC.